The 23 T cell receptor beta chains below all came from one sample that was sequenced in a study of blood T cell repertoires in COVID-19. Only in-frame clones appear in the TCRdb table, and some are missing; sequencing was by immunoSEQ multiplex PCR. Among about 300,000 clones, about 86% were seen once, and the ten largest hold 1.2%. The sample taken for sequencing was peripheral blood. These receptors were obtained from a woman aged 45-65 years with acute or convalescent COVID-19.

V is TRBV6-1 and J is TRBJ2-3, with 7 bases fitting TRBD2. Germline V lookup: CDR1 MNHNS, CDR2 SASEGT. This CDR3 spans 14 amino acids. The J segment lost 2 bases and the V segment lost 1 base, leaving 0 bases of the junction unmatched. CDR3 loop: CASSEERDTDTQYF. CDR3 nucleotide sequence: TGTGCCAGCAGTGAAGAGCGGGACACAGATACGCAGTATTTT.

The chain couples TRBV19 to TRBJ2-7, with TRBD1 as a possible D gene (5 bases). This CDR3 region has 14 residues. Germline CDR1 reads LNHDA; CDR2 reads SQIVND (reference sequence). V lost 2 bases and J lost 1, with 9 bases in between. CDR3 DNA: TGTGCCAGTAGTATACAACAGGAGTCCTACGAGCAGTACTTC. It translates to CASSIQQESYEQYF.

This chain uses TRBV7-8 with TRBJ2-5; TRBD1 aligns across 7 bases. The germline V gene has CDR1 SGHVS and CDR2 FQNEAQ. The ends lost 5 bases at V and 5 bases at J; junction bases unmatched: 8. The CDR3 covers 14 residues. The CDR3 DNA reads as TGTGCCAGCAGCACCGGACAGGTCCGGGAGACCCAGTACTTC. Translated: CASSTGQVRETQYF.

In this sample, this clone turned up once. This chain joins TRBV5-8 and TRBJ2-7, with 8 bases aligning to TRBD2. V was clipped by 2 bases and J by 1 base; unmatched bases: 14. This CDR3 is 18 amino acids long. Germline V gene sequence: CDR1 SGHTS, CDR2 YDEGEE. CDR3 amino acids: CASSFALADSPASYEQYF. For the CDR3, the DNA is TGTGCCAGCAGCTTCGCACTAGCGGACTCCCCGGCTTCCTACGAGCAGTACTTC.

This chain connects TRBV24-1 to TRBJ2-5, with 9 bases matching TRBD1. This CDR3 is built from 15 residues. After removal of 5 bases from V and 2 bases from J, the junction contained 5 bases not matched to a gene. Germline V gene sequence: CDR1 KGHDR, CDR2 SFDVKD. CDR3 sequence: CATSAVDRGQETQYF. CDR3 DNA: TGTGCCACCAGTGCCGTAGACAGGGGGCAAGAGACCCAGTACTTC.

Turning to this clone: Other DNA sequences of this sample code for an identical CDR3. The chain has TRBV29-1 and TRBJ1-2; no firm D call. The CDR3 contains 11 residues. CDR1 is SQVTM, CDR2 ANQGSEA, per germline. The V and J ends lost 1 base and 7 bases respectively, with 7 bases between them. CDR3 loop: CSVEGAGGYTF. CDR3 DNA sequence: TGCAGCGTTGAAGGGGCTGGTGGCTACACCTTC.

This chain joins TRBV14 and TRBJ2-5, with D perhaps matching TRBD2 (8 bases). In germline, CDR1 is SGHDN, CDR2 FVKESK. The CDR3 has 19 residues. The ends were cut back, 3 bases at V and 3 bases at J, with 26 bases in the middle. The DNA for the CDR3 is TGTGCCAGCAGCCACATACGGGGGGGGACAGACTCCTGGGAAGAGACCCAGTACTTC. Its protein is CASSHIRGGTDSWEETQYF.

The V call is TRBV2, the J call TRBJ1-6; D remains ambiguous. CDR3 length: 17 amino acids. CDR1 is SNHLY and CDR2 is FYNNEI in the germline V gene. V dropped 5 bases and J dropped 1 base, with 15 bases sitting between them. DNA of the CDR3: TGTGCCAGCAGTCAACGTCAGCTGACATCCTATAATTCACCCCTCCACTTT. It specifies CASSQRQLTSYNSPLHF.

The chain uses TRBV27 and TRBJ1-5; a weak D match, TRBD1 (6 bases). From germline, CDR1 is MNHEY and CDR2 SMNVEV (reference sequence). Trimming left V 2 bases short and J 7 bases short, with 9 bases between. There are 13 residues in the CDR3. The CDR3: CASSLAGAQPQHF. CDR3 in DNA: TGTGCCAGCAGTTTAGCAGGGGCCCAGCCCCAGCATTTT.

The V call is TRBV4-2, the J call TRBJ1-2; D is unresolved. The CDR3 totals 11 residues. CDR1 is LGHNA and CDR2 is YNFKEQ in the germline V gene. The V and J ends lost 0 bases and 9 bases respectively, with 5 bases between them. The DNA of the CDR3 is TGTGCCAGCAGCCAAGAGGGCAGCTACACCTTC. This sequence encodes CASSQEGSYTF.

This clone appeared once. V usage is TRBV5-4 and J usage is TRBJ2-3; the match to TRBD1 covers 10 bases. The germline V gene has CDR1 SGHNT and CDR2 YYREEE (reference sequence). This CDR3 contains 16 residues. V gave up 2 bases and J gave up 4 bases; unmatched junction bases: 7. The CDR3 nucleotides are TGTGCCAGCAGCTTCCCGGGACAGGGGATATCAGATACGCAGTATTTT. This codes for CASSFPGQGISDTQYF.

The count of this clone is one. The rearrangement uses TRBV4-1 and TRBJ1-2; the D gene is possibly TRBD1 (6 bases). The CDR3 sequence is 16 residues long. Germline CDR1 MGHRA, CDR2 YSYEKL. The ends were cut back, 4 bases at V and 13 bases at J, with 28 bases in the middle. The CDR3 is CASSPPTQTGGHRSTF. Here the CDR3 DNA reads TGCGCCAGCAGCCCCCCGACCCAGACGGGGGGACATCGAAGCACCTTC.

The V and J genes are TRBV5-6 and TRBJ2-7, with TRBD1 matching over 8 bases. V lost 4 bases, J lost 2 bases, and 5 bases stayed unmatched. The CDR3 totals 14 residues. The V gene's germline CDR1 is SGHDT and CDR2 YYEEEE. The CDR3 here is CASSLGQGPYEQYV. The CDR3 DNA follows: TGTGCCAGCAGCCTTGGACAGGGTCCCTACGAGCAGTACGTC.

This clone occurred once. The rearrangement joins TRBV29-1 to TRBJ2-7; the D gene is possibly TRBD2 (6 bases). V lost 5 bases to trimming and J lost 9 bases, with 23 bases between them. Germline V gene data show CDR1 as SQVTM and CDR2 as ANQGSEA. This CDR3 spans 14 amino acids. The CDR3 nucleotides are TGCAGCGTTTCCCCCTCCAACTGGAGGGAAGCGCAGTACTTC. This encodes CSVSPSNWREAQYF.

The chain couples TRBV11-2 to TRBJ1-3, with 7 bases identical to TRBD1. CDR1 SGHAT and CDR2 FQNNGV come from the germline V gene. This CDR3 is built from 16 residues. The J segment lost 2 bases and the V segment lost 5 bases, leaving 9 bases of the junction unmatched. The CDR3 is CASSTKTGDPGNTIYF. CDR3 sequence (DNA): TGTGCCAGCAGCACCAAAACAGGGGACCCTGGAAACACCATATATTTT.

The chain carries TRBV5-1 and TRBJ1-1; perhaps TRBD1 as D (6 bases). Germline-derived CDR1 and CDR2 are SGHRS and YFSETQ. The CDR3 loop spans 14 amino acids. The ends were cut back, 1 base at V and 6 bases at J, with 13 bases in the middle. CDR3: CASSLWTAESEAFF. The CDR3 bases are TGCGCCAGCAGCTTGTGGACAGCGGAATCTGAAGCTTTCTTT.

J is TRBJ2-7 and V is TRBV20-1, with a possible D match to TRBD1 (5 bases). The germline CDR1 and CDR2 sequences are DFQATT and SNEGSKA (reference sequence). The V end lost 7 bases, the J end lost 2 bases, and 9 bases lay between the germline ends. The CDR3 is made up of 11 amino acids. CDR3 bases: TGCAGTGTGCGCAGGGCCTACGAGCAGTACTTC. This translates into CSVRRAYEQYF.

This clone is a singleton in its sample. The V and J genes are TRBV5-6 and TRBJ2-7; tentatively, D is TRBD1 (6 bases). This CDR3 is 13 amino acids long. V was trimmed by 1 base and J by 2 bases, leaving 7 bases between them. CDR1 is SGHDT and CDR2 is YYEEEE in the germline V gene. CDR3 sequence reads: CASSLQGPYEQYV. The CDR3 DNA follows: TGTGCCAGCAGCTTGCAGGGGCCCTACGAGCAGTACGTC.

The rearrangement links TRBV11-2 to TRBJ1-6; 7 bases map to TRBD1. Germline CDR1 is SGHAT and CDR2 is FQNNGV. V dropped 0 bases and J dropped 10; count of bases not matched to a gene: 3. The CDR3 is made up of 14 amino acids. CDR3 residues: CASSLDQGQSPLHF. CDR3 in DNA: TGTGCCAGCAGCTTAGATCAGGGACAGTCACCCCTCCACTTT.

The V and J genes are TRBV6-6 and TRBJ1-2; a weak D match, TRBD1 (5 bases). Trimming removed 7 bases from V and 4 bases from J, with 22 bases in between. Germline CDR1 reads MNHNY; CDR2 reads SVGAGI (reference sequence). This CDR3 has 16 amino acids. The CDR3 sequence: CASIHTWGTTAYGYTF. The CDR3 DNA reads as TGTGCCAGCATCCATACCTGGGGCACAACTGCCTATGGCTACACCTTC.

The chain employs TRBV6-4 and TRBJ1-2; D gene ambiguous. The length of the CDR3 is 9 residues. Germline V lookup: CDR1 MRHNA, CDR2 SNTAGT. Between the trimmed V and J ends, which lost 8 bases and 7 bases, there was a span of 5 bases. The CDR3 DNA is TGTGCCAGCTCAGGTGGCTACACCTTC. This encodes CASSGGYTF.

This clone was found a few times. Other DNA sequences in the same sample also yield this CDR3. This chain links TRBV19 with TRBJ1-1; D remains ambiguous. V lost 3 bases and J lost 3, with 5 bases in between. Germline-derived CDR1 and CDR2 are LNHDA and SQIVND (reference sequence). CDR3 length: 12 residues. This CDR3 is CASSISDTEAFF. CDR3 DNA: TGTGCCAGTAGTATTTCGGACACTGAAGCTTTCTTT. The entire variable domain, with the rest obtained from reference TRBV19 and TRBJ1-1, is as follows: DGGITQSPKYLFRKEGQNVTLSCEQNLNHDAMYWYRQDPGQGLRLIYYSQIVNDFQKGDIAEGYSVSREKKESFPLTVTSAQKNPTAFYLCASSISDTEAFFGQGTRLTVV.

The genes are TRBV4-2 and TRBJ2-1; possibly TRBD2 for D (5 bases). Trimming left V 1 base short and J 8 bases short, with 12 bases between. Per germline, CDR1 LGHNA and CDR2 YNFKEQ. The CDR3 has 14 amino acids. CDR3 amino acids: CASSQAVQDYEQFF. The CDR3 DNA sequence: TGTGCCAGCAGCCAAGCGGTTCAGGACTATGAGCAGTTCTTC.